This T cell receptor (beta chain) was recorded in a study of T cell responses to AZD1222 COVID-19 vaccine. Notes on the study in general: Increased Spike-specific TCR breadth and depth were observed after two AZD1222 doses. Nearly half of the spike-specific TCRs reportedly recognize variant regions that carry no mutations.

Note on this clone: Antigen: not known.

This CDR3 spans 14 amino acids. V lost 0 bases and J 3 bases, leaving 9 bases between the germline ends. Germline loops: CDR1 SGDLS, CDR2 YYNGEE. Using immunoSEQ multiplex PCR, the repertoire was profiled, and TCRdb retains in-frame clones only, with some absent. This sample has approximately 140,000 clones, with more than 70% found just once. The chain couples TRBV9 to TRBJ1-1, with D possibly matching TRBD1 (6 bases). The TCR sequence derives from an adult in good health. The specimen was peripheral blood, collected on day 0 of AZD1222 vaccination. The CDR3 reads CASSVGGGHTEAFF. As DNA, the CDR3 is TGTGCCAGCAGCGTAGGCGGGGGGCACACTGAAGCTTTCTTT.